The present entry profiles one T cell receptor (beta chain) with its context. As yet, its antigen is unknown. The CDR3 runs 11 residues. V lost 6 bases and J lost 4, with 9 bases in between. Germline V gene sequence: CDR1 DFQATT, CDR2 SNEGSKA (reference sequence). This entry comes from a study of vaccination and CD4 T cells after COVID-19. Study as a whole: Two of the convalescents were Hispanic, and convalescents were six males and four females. Control cultures used a CEFX viral epitope pool, an HIV-1 Nef peptide pool, or no peptide.

CD4+ T cells that had been cultured provided DNA sequenced with the Oncomine TCR Beta short-read assay. TCRdb redid the calling of the PCR reads with MiXCR, one entry per CDR3 protein. This table has roughly 5,200 distinct CDR3 sequences, approximately 20% appearing once. Specified treatment: approximately 9-day PBMC culture with coronavirus spike peptide pools or control peptides (ViraFEST assay). Input material: CD4+ T cells from blood, cultured in vitro. The rearrangement links TRBV20-1 to TRBJ2-5; tentatively, D is TRBD1 (5 bases). This receptor was obtained from a human donor who had recovered from COVID-19. CDR3 loop: CSARRGETQYF. CDR3 DNA: TGCAGTGCCCGTAGGGGAGAGACCCAGTACTTC.